This T cell receptor beta chain came from a study of T cells in Graves' hyperthyroidism and ophthalmopathy. RNA transcripts served as the template for amplifying TCR beta CDR3 regions. First-round RT-PCR with HTBI primers amplified the TCR CDR3 region. TCRdb called the multiplex PCR reads again in MiXCR, with one record for every CDR3 protein. The table records about 700,000 distinct CDR3 sequences, about 15% of them present only once. The clonotype comes from a woman aged 18 to 35 with Graves' hyperthyroidism. Sequencing was performed on blood.

The CDR3 sequence: CASSLEVWTGAHSPLHF. In DNA, the CDR3 is TGTGCCAGCAGCTTAGAGGTGTGGACAGGGGCCCATTCACCCCTCCACTTT. J is TRBJ1-6 and V is TRBV7-2, with 9 bases that match TRBD1. The V and J ends lost 1 base and 8 bases, in that order; junction bases with no gene match: 9. The CDR3 runs 17 residues. The germline gives CDR1 SGHTA, CDR2 FQGNSA.